Listed here are 15 T cell receptor beta chains from one sample, sequenced in a study of memory CD4+ T cells and cytomegalovirus serostatus. Clones were sequenced by immunoSEQ multiplex PCR, and TCRdb holds only the in-frame ones, with some missing. This table holds 20,000 to 30,000 clones, less than 80% found once. Single viable CD3+CD4+CD8-CD45RO+ cells were sorted as the memory CD4+ T cells. Sample: memory CD4+ T cells from blood. These receptors were taken from an adult in good health and CMV-seronegative.

This chain connects TRBV7-9 to TRBJ2-3; D could derive from TRBD1 or TRBD2 (6 bases each). Germline V gene lookup returns CDR1 SEHNR and CDR2 FQNEAQ (reference sequence). Trimming left V 5 bases short and J 4 bases short, with 16 bases between. The CDR3 consists of 15 residues. The CDR3 spells CASSRGQGWADTQYF. The CDR3 bases are TGTGCCAGCAGCCGGGGGCAGGGCTGGGCAGATACGCAGTATTTT.

J is TRBJ2-7 and V is TRBV6-6; TRBD2 aligns across 11 bases. Germline CDR1 and CDR2: MNHNY and SVGAGI (reference sequence). The CDR3 extends over 15 amino acids. V lost 0 bases, J lost 3 bases, and 1 base stayed unmatched. The CDR3 nucleotides read TGTGCCAGCAGTTACTCGACTAGCGGGAACTACGAGCAGTACTTC. Its translation: CASSYSTSGNYEQYF.

A few counts support this clone. The chain combines TRBV2 with TRBJ1-1, with no clear D. V was trimmed by 6 bases and J by 4 bases, leaving 12 bases between them. Germline V gene sequence: CDR1 SNHLY, CDR2 FYNNEI. There are 13 residues in the CDR3. Here the CDR3 reads CASSDTAGTEAFF. Here the CDR3 DNA reads TGTGCCAGCAGCGATACAGCGGGCACTGAAGCTTTCTTT.

The count of this clone is one. V usage is TRBV10-3 and J usage is TRBJ2-7, with 8 positions matching TRBD1. This CDR3 contains 14 residues. CDR1 ENHRY and CDR2 SYGVKD come from the germline V gene. The ends lost 9 bases at V and 6 bases at J; junction bases unmatched: 13. The CDR3 region is CAIGTGQGGAEQYF. CDR3 in DNA: TGTGCCATAGGGACAGGACAGGGCGGTGCCGAGCAGTACTTC.

On this clone: Its ends do not fully match the called genes, so a read error is possible. V gene TRBV4-1 combines with J gene TRBJ2-1; D unclear. CDR3 size: 17 residues. The germline CDR1 and CDR2 sequences are MGHRA and YSYEKL. The CDR3 loop is CASSQANFVGPYDEQFF. CDR3 DNA: TGCGCCAGCAGCCAAGCCAACTTTGTGGGCCCCTACGATGAGCAGTTCTTC.

This clone is medium-sized (0.01 to 0.1%) within its sample. The V and J genes are TRBV19 and TRBJ1-2, with 8 bases aligning to TRBD1. This CDR3 spans 12 amino acids. Germline V CDR1 and CDR2: LNHDA, SQIVND (reference sequence). The J segment lost 6 bases and the V segment lost 7 bases, leaving 4 bases of the junction unmatched. CDR3 region: CASTHRGDGYTF. The CDR3, as DNA: TGTGCCAGTACCCACAGGGGGGATGGCTACACCTTC. Combining the CDR3 with reference TRBV19 and TRBJ1-2 gives the whole variable domain DGGITQSPKYLFRKEGQNVTLSCEQNLNHDAMYWYRQDPGQGLRLIYYSQIVNDFQKGDIAEGYSVSREKKESFPLTVTSAQKNPTAFYLCASTHRGDGYTFGSGTRLTVV.

The J gene is TRBJ2-1, the V gene TRBV11-1; no clear D gene. V dropped 3 bases and J dropped 4 bases, with 13 bases sitting between them. The V gene's germline CDR1 is SGHAT and CDR2 FQDESV (reference sequence). This CDR3 spans 15 amino acids. Here the CDR3 reads CASSLETTRYNEQFF. The CDR3 DNA follows: TGTGCCAGCAGCTTGGAAACTACTCGATACAATGAGCAGTTCTTC.

V usage is TRBV7-2 and J usage is TRBJ1-3; D unclear. CDR3 length: 17 residues. Germline lookup yields CDR1 SGHTA and CDR2 FQGNSA. Between the trimmed V and J ends, which lost 4 bases and 0 bases, there was a span of 16 bases. DNA for the CDR3: TGTGCCAGCAGCTCCCCCAACAGTTATGGCTCTGGAAACACCATATATTTT. Protein: CASSSPNSYGSGNTIYF.

The V gene is TRBV4-3, the J gene TRBJ1-1; D may be TRBD1 (5 bases). This CDR3 contains 14 residues. CDR1 is LGHNA, CDR2 YSLEER, per germline. Trimming removed 4 bases at V and 5 bases at J, with 14 bases between. This chain's CDR3 is CASSPQTRGTEAFF. CDR3 bases: TGCGCCAGCAGCCCTCAAACACGGGGGACTGAAGCTTTCTTT.

The chain recombines TRBV2 with TRBJ2-5; D may be TRBD1 or TRBD2 (6 bases each). The CDR3 covers 13 residues. Trimming removed 4 bases at V and 5 bases at J, with 11 bases between. Germline assignment: CDR1 SNHLY and CDR2 FYNNEI. CDR3 loop: CASSVQGRETQYF. The CDR3 DNA reads TGTGCCAGCAGTGTTCAGGGGAGGGAGACCCAGTACTTC.

The chain joins TRBV2 to TRBJ2-5; TRBD2 might be the D (5 bases). The CDR3 loop spans 13 amino acids. Trimming stripped 7 bases from V and 0 bases from J, with 9 bases between. Germline assignment: CDR1 SNHLY and CDR2 FYNNEI. The CDR3 region is CASNPGNQETQYF. The CDR3 bases are TGTGCCAGCAATCCGGGAAACCAAGAGACCCAGTACTTC.

The chain carries TRBV6-1 and TRBJ1-2; unclear D gene. The V gene lost 2 bases and the J gene lost 4 bases, with 8 bases spanning the gap. CDR1 is MNHNS, CDR2 SASEGT, per germline. The CDR3 is 13 amino acids. CDR3 sequence reads: CASSEFGTYGYTF. DNA for the CDR3: TGTGCCAGCAGTGAATTCGGTACCTATGGCTACACCTTC.

This clone occurred a few times. The chain recombines TRBV4-3 with TRBJ1-5; no definite D call. Germline V CDR1 and CDR2: LGHNA, YSLEER. The CDR3 contains 13 residues. The V end was cut by 4 bases, the J end by 4 bases, with 8 bases between. CDR3 DNA: TGCGCCAGCAGCCTAGGAAATAATCAGCCCCAGCATTTT. Amino acid sequence: CASSLGNNQPQHF.

This sequence joins TRBV2 and TRBJ1-2; D possibly corresponds to TRBD1 (6 bases). Between the trimmed V and J ends, which lost 11 bases and 4 bases, there was a span of 14 bases. The CDR3 is 12 amino acids. The germline gives CDR1 SNHLY, CDR2 FYNNEI. The CDR3 coding sequence is TGTGCCGGCAACAGGGCCGGCTATGGCTACACCTTC. As protein: CAGNRAGYGYTF.

The table lists this clone with a few counts. The V call is TRBV28, the J call TRBJ1-5, with 12 bases aligning to TRBD1. This CDR3 is built from 15 residues. Germline V lookup: CDR1 MDHEN, CDR2 SYDVKM. V trimming: 8 bases; J trimming: 6 bases; junction bases outside the gene matches: 8. CDR3 nucleotides: TGTGCCAGCCAGACTCTGGGACAGGGGGCTCAGCCCCAGCATTTT. Translation: CASQTLGQGAQPQHF.